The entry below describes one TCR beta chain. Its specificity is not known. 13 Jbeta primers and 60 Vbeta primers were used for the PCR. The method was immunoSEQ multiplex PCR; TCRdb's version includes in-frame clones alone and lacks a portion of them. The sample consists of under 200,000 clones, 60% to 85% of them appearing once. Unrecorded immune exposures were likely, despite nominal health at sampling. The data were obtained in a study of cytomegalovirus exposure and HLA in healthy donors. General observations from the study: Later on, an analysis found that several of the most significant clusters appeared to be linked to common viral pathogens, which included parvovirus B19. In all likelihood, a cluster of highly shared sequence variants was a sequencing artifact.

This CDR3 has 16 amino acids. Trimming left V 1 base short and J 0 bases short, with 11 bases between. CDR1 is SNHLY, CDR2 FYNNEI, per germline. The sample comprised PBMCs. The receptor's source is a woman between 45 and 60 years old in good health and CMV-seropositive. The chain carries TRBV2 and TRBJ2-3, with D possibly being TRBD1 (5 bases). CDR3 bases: TGTGCCAGCAGTGAAGTAACAGGAATTAGCACAGATACGCAGTATTTT. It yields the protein CASSEVTGISTDTQYF.